Below, 26 T cell receptor beta chains from the same sample are listed, as sequenced in a study of human T cells and chemical hapten exposure. Noted time point: healthy volunteer bleed at 6 weeks. Blood, whole and unfractionated, served as the source for total RNA extraction. TCRdb called the RACE reads again in MiXCR, with one record for every CDR3 protein. The data contain some 78,000 distinct CDR3 sequences, 8.6% of them singletons. Sequenced material: whole blood. The receptors derive from a male donor in good health. Some clones in this sample may be carry-over from other donors' samples.

The sample holds many counts of this clonotype. The chain combines TRBV29-1 with TRBJ2-7, with 13 bases fitting TRBD2. Germline V CDR1 and CDR2: SQVTM, ANQGSEA. The V and J ends lost 6 bases and 2 bases, in that order; junction bases with no gene match: 1. CDR3 length: 13 residues. CDR3 residues: CSVGLAGAYEQYF. The CDR3, as DNA: TGCAGCGTCGGACTAGCGGGGGCCTACGAGCAGTACTTC.

This sequence joins TRBV10-3 and TRBJ2-1; D is possibly TRBD1 (5 bases). The CDR3 length is 19 residues. Germline CDR1 reads ENHRY; CDR2 reads SYGVKD. Trimming cost V 2 bases and J 0 bases, with 20 bases left between them. The CDR3 sequence is CAISEGAALDRLSYNEQFF. CDR3 coding DNA: TGTGCCATCAGTGAGGGGGCAGCCCTAGACCGCCTCTCCTACAATGAGCAGTTCTTC.

This clonotype was counted a few times. The rearrangement uses TRBV29-1 and TRBJ2-7; 11 nucleotides align to TRBD2. J gave up 0 bases and V 1 base, and 2 bases lay outside the gene matches. In germline, CDR1 is SQVTM, CDR2 ANQGSEA. The CDR3 sequence is 15 residues long. The CDR3 spells CSVEGLAGGSYEQYF. The CDR3 region has the DNA TGCAGCGTTGAAGGGCTAGCGGGGGGCTCCTACGAGCAGTACTTC.

This clonotype showed up just a few times. J is TRBJ1-2 and V is TRBV6-5; D ambiguous. Germline-derived CDR1 and CDR2 are MNHEY and SVGAGI. The V end lost 2 bases, the J end lost 0 bases, and 4 bases lay between the germline ends. The CDR3 sequence is 13 residues long. The CDR3 region is CASSYAANYGYTF. In nucleotides, the CDR3 is TGTGCCAGCAGTTACGCAGCTAACTATGGCTACACCTTC.

This clonotype occurred a few times. This sequence joins TRBV25-1 and TRBJ2-4; D tentatively fits TRBD1 or TRBD2 (6 bases each). Germline CDR1 reads MGHDK; CDR2 reads SYGVNS. V was trimmed by 2 bases and J by 0 bases, leaving 11 bases between them. The CDR3 runs to 16 residues. The CDR3 region has the DNA TGTGCCAGCAGTGAAAGAGGGGGGCTAGCCAAAAACATTCAGTACTTC. This translates into CASSERGGLAKNIQYF.

The chain employs TRBV5-1 and TRBJ2-2, with TRBD1 matching over 7 bases. CDR1 and CDR2 (germline): SGHRS, YFSETQ. The CDR3 spans 14 residues. Trimming removed 0 bases from V and 7 bases from J; junction bases left unmatched: 3. The CDR3 protein is CASSLGQGVGELFF. The CDR3 DNA sequence: TGCGCCAGCAGCTTGGGACAGGGTGTCGGGGAGCTGTTTTTT.

The chain links TRBV11-2 to TRBJ2-3, with D possibly TRBD1 on 5 matching bases. The CDR3 is made up of 16 amino acids. Between the trimmed V and J ends, which lost 5 bases and 1 base, there was a span of 16 bases. Per germline, CDR1 SGHAT and CDR2 FQNNGV. The CDR3 sequence is CASSISQGLGTDTQYF. CDR3 DNA sequence: TGTGCCAGCAGCATATCTCAGGGTCTCGGCACAGATACGCAGTATTTT.

The rearrangement uses TRBV27 and TRBJ1-2; 11 bases agree with TRBD1. This CDR3 region has 16 residues. Germline CDR1 reads MNHEY; CDR2 reads SMNVEV (reference sequence). Trimming removed 3 bases from V and 6 bases from J; junction bases left unmatched: 9. CDR3 bases: TGTGCCAGCAGTTTCGCCGGGACAGGGGGGGAGGATGGCTACACCTTC. Residues: CASSFAGTGGEDGYTF.

A few counts support this clonotype. J is TRBJ2-5 and V is TRBV12-5; D possibly matches TRBD1 or TRBD2 (5 bases each). Germline values: CDR1 LGHNT, CDR2 FRNRAP. V gave up 5 bases and J gave up 3 bases, with 10 bases separating them. This CDR3 comprises 13 residues. CDR3 residues: CASGTGTEETQYF. In DNA form, the CDR3 reads TGTGCTAGTGGTACCGGGACGGAAGAGACCCAGTACTTC. Combining the CDR3 with reference TRBV12-5 and TRBJ2-5 gives the whole variable domain DARVTQTPRHKVTEMGQEVTMRCQPILGHNTVFWYRQTMMQGLELLAYFRNRAPLDDSGMPKDRFSAEMPDATLATLKIQPSEPRDSAVYFCASGTGTEETQYFGPGTRLLVL.

This clonotype was picked up one time. A much larger clone differs from this one at a single base, so this may be a read error. V gene TRBV7-2 combines with J gene TRBJ1-4, with D unclear. Germline CDR1 SGHTA, CDR2 FQGNSA. The CDR3 totals 13 residues. The CDR3 region is CASSLGAFEKLYF. CDR3 nucleotides: TGTGCCAGCAGCTTAGGGGCATTTGAAAAACTGTATTTT.

The V and J genes are TRBV28 and TRBJ2-7, with 9 bases lining up with TRBD1. CDR3 size: 15 residues. The germline CDR1 and CDR2 sequences are MDHEN and SYDVKM. Trimming took 6 bases from V and 2 from J; bases not matched to a gene: 8. CDR3 nucleotides: TGTGCCAGCAGCCATGGGACAGGGAAGACCTACGAGCAGTACTTC. This gives the protein CASSHGTGKTYEQYF. The whole variable domain, remainder taken from reference TRBV28 and TRBJ2-7, is DVKVTQSSRYLVKRTGEKVFLECVQDMDHENMFWYRQDPGLGLRLIYFSYDVKMKEKGDIPEGYSVSREKKERFSLILESASTNQTSMYLCASSHGTGKTYEQYFGPGTRLTVT.

There are a few counts of this clonotype. The V gene is TRBV12-3 or TRBV12-4, the J gene TRBJ1-6, with D perhaps TRBD1 (5 bases). The CDR3 totals 13 residues. Trimming removed 9 bases at V and 4 bases at J, with 10 bases between. The CDR3: CARETDYNSPLHF. The CDR3 DNA reads TGTGCCAGGGAGACAGATTATAATTCACCCCTCCACTTT.

This clonotype was seen only a few times. This rearrangement joins TRBV7-9 to TRBJ2-5; 8 bases line up with TRBD2. CDR1 SEHNR and CDR2 FQNEAQ come from the germline V gene (reference sequence). The CDR3 consists of 15 residues. The J segment lost 3 bases and the V segment lost 0 bases, leaving 3 bases of the junction unmatched. The CDR3 region has the DNA TGTGCCAGCAGCTTAGCCGCGGGAGGTGAAGAGACCCAGTACTTC. Translating gives CASSLAAGGEETQYF.

There are many counts of this clonotype. The chain is built from TRBV6-2 or TRBV6-3 and TRBJ1-1, with D maybe TRBD1 (6 bases). Germline lookup yields CDR1 MNHEY and CDR2 SVGEGT. V lost 7 bases and J lost 4, with 13 bases in between. The CDR3 contains 13 residues. The CDR3 bases are TGTGCCAGCAACCCAGGGGTTCGCACTGAAGCTTTCTTT. It yields the protein CASNPGVRTEAFF.

The V and J genes are TRBV7-2 and TRBJ2-3; D remains unclear. V was clipped by 5 bases and J by 2 bases, with 5 bases between them. CDR1 is SGHTA, CDR2 FQGNSA, per germline. CDR3 length equals 12 residues. CDR3 nucleotide sequence: TGTGCCAGCAGCGCGTACACAGATACGCAGTATTTT. Translated, it gives CASSAYTDTQYF.

The genes are TRBV4-3 and TRBJ2-7; D perhaps matches TRBD1 (6 bases). Germline V CDR1 and CDR2: LGHNA, YSLEER. The CDR3 runs 16 residues. The germline V and J ends were trimmed by 4 bases and 0 bases, with 16 bases remaining between them. CDR3 nucleotide sequence: TGCGCCAGCAGCCCGTCTGGTGGCAGGGGCTCCTACGAGCAGTACTTC. Its protein product is CASSPSGGRGSYEQYF.

This clonotype came up a few times. The chain carries TRBV10-3 and TRBJ2-3; 10 nucleotides agree with TRBD2. The CDR3 is 15 amino acids. V lost 6 bases and J lost 2; bases outside the gene matches: 5. From germline, CDR1 is ENHRY and CDR2 SYGVKD. For the CDR3, the DNA is TGTGCCATCAGGCTAGCGGGAGCTCCCACAGATACGCAGTATTTT. Encoded protein: CAIRLAGAPTDTQYF.

The chain is built from TRBV4-1 and TRBJ2-1; TRBD1 matches 7 bases. Germline V gene sequence: CDR1 MGHRA, CDR2 YSYEKL. V dropped 0 bases and J dropped 5; count of bases not matched to a gene: 4. This CDR3 region has 15 residues. The CDR3 DNA reads as TGCGCCAGCAGCCAAGAGGGACAGAAGAACAATGAGCAGTTCTTC. Translating it yields CASSQEGQKNNEQFF.

This clonotype was counted many times. This sequence joins TRBV4-3 and TRBJ2-7; the match to TRBD2 covers 9 bases. Germline V lookup: CDR1 LGHNA, CDR2 YSLEER. CDR3 length equals 14 residues. With V trimmed by 1 base and J by 4 bases, 2 bases remained unmatched. The CDR3 region is CASSQALAGYEQYF. DNA of the CDR3: TGCGCCAGCAGCCAAGCCCTAGCGGGATACGAGCAGTACTTC.

Many counts were recorded for this clonotype. The CDR3 DNA reads as TGCGCCAGCAGCTCGGCGGCTAGCGGGAGATTCAACGAGCAGTACTTC. The encoded protein is CASSSAASGRFNEQYF. The rearrangement uses TRBV5-1 and TRBJ2-7; 10 nucleotides line up with TRBD2. The CDR3 is 16 residues long. In germline, CDR1 is SGHRS, CDR2 YFSETQ. V was pared by 3 bases and J by 5 bases, with 11 bases of the junction left unmatched.

This clonotype occurred a few times. J is TRBJ1-1 and V is TRBV5-1; no firm D call. Trimming pared 3 bases from V and 0 bases from J, leaving 12 bases between. The CDR3 has 15 amino acids. CDR1 SGHRS and CDR2 YFSETQ come from the germline V gene. The CDR3 sequence is CASSSLTGLNTEAFF. The CDR3 nucleotides are TGCGCCAGCAGCTCACTTACGGGTTTGAACACTGAAGCTTTCTTT.

This clonotype has ten or more counts. CDR3 DNA sequence: TGTGCCAAATTACAGGGTTACACTGAAGCTTTCTTT. Its translation is CAKLQGYTEAFF. The rearrangement joins TRBV7-9 to TRBJ1-1; possible D gene TRBD1, 6 bases. From germline, CDR1 is SEHNR and CDR2 FQNEAQ (reference sequence). V was clipped by 10 bases and J by 3 bases, with 12 bases between them. The length of the CDR3 is 12 residues.

This clonotype occurred a few times. The chain couples TRBV7-2 to TRBJ2-7; 7 bases agree with TRBD1. Germline CDR1 is SGHTA and CDR2 is FQGNSA. CDR3 length equals 14 residues. V dropped 4 bases and J dropped 0; count of bases not matched to a gene: 3. CDR3 sequence reads: CASSSDRFSYEQYF. As DNA, the CDR3 is TGTGCCAGCAGCTCGGACAGGTTCTCCTACGAGCAGTACTTC. Complete variable domain (other parts from reference TRBV7-2 and TRBJ2-7): GAGVSQSPSNKVTEKGKDVELRCDPISGHTALYWYRQSLGQGLEFLIYFQGNSAPDKSGLPSDRFSAERTGGSVSTLTIQRTQQEDSAVYLCASSSDRFSYEQYFGPGTRLTVT.

This chain uses TRBV19 with TRBJ2-7; TRBD2 aligns across 7 bases. Per the germline V gene, CDR1 is LNHDA and CDR2 is SQIVND (reference sequence). The junction had 11 bases not matched to a gene; V was cut back by 10 bases and J by 2 bases. The CDR3 is 14 residues long. The CDR3 here is CATVRGSGPYEQYF. The CDR3 bases are TGTGCCACTGTGCGGGGGTCTGGGCCCTACGAGCAGTACTTC.

CDR3: CASSVNRGLGGNQPQHF. CDR3 coding DNA: TGTGCCAGCAGTGTCAACAGGGGGCTGGGGGGCAATCAGCCCCAGCATTTT. V gene TRBV6-1 combines with J gene TRBJ1-5; 9 positions match TRBD1. The junction had 9 bases not matched to a gene; V was cut back by 4 bases and J by 2 bases. Germline V CDR1 and CDR2: MNHNS, SASEGT. The CDR3 length is 17 residues.

The chain has TRBV12-3 or TRBV12-4 and TRBJ1-1; D gene unclear. There are 13 residues in the CDR3. V was clipped by 6 bases and J by 7 bases, with 15 bases between them. CDR3 sequence: CASRVGGPLEAFF. Here the CDR3 DNA reads TGTGCCAGCAGAGTTGGTGGACCCCTTGAAGCTTTCTTT.